A few counts support the clone carrying this T cell receptor (beta chain). Its antigen is unknown. The record originates from a study of cytomegalovirus exposure and HLA in healthy donors. About the study: Early release data held 85 million or so unique TCRs from HLA-typed donors. Study-wide results and limits: The majority of TCR sequences were rare, yet some public TCRs appeared in many donors. Listed as cytomegalovirus-associated were approximately 160 TCR beta chains.

Germline lookup yields CDR1 SGDLS and CDR2 YYNGEE. The germline V and J ends were trimmed by 4 bases and 7 bases, with 21 bases remaining between them. The CDR3 extends over 16 amino acids. This PCR relied on a set of 60 Vbeta primers and 13 Jbeta primers. Repertoires were generated with immunoSEQ multiplex PCR, while TCRdb's copy carries only in-frame clones and drops some. Of about 150,000 clones in the sample, 8.5% to 10% were seen once. The sample consisted of PBMCs. This sequence originates from a man in his forties or fifties in good health and CMV-seronegative. This chain links TRBV9 with TRBJ1-5; TRBD1 is a possible D gene (6 bases). The CDR3 nucleotides read TGTGCCAGCAGCAAGGGGGTGGGAGGGGTCTCCCAGCCCCAGCATTTT. Amino acids: CASSKGVGGVSQPQHF.